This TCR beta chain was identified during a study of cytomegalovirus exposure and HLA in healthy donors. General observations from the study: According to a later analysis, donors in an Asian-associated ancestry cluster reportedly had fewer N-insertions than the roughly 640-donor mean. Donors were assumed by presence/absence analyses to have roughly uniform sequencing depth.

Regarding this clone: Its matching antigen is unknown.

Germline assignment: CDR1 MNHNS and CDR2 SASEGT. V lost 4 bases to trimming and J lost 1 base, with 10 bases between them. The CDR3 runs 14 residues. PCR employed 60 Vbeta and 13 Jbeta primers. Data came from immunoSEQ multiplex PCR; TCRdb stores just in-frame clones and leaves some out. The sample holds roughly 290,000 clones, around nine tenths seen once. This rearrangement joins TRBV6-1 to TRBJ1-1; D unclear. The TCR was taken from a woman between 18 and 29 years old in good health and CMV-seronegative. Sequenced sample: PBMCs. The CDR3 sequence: CASSVSGRNTEAFF. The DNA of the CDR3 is TGTGCCAGCAGTGTCTCGGGTAGGAACACTGAAGCTTTCTTT.